One sample yielded the 16 T cell receptor beta chains listed below, sequenced in a study of T cells after yellow fever vaccination. One entry per CDR3 protein, called by TCRdb with MiXCR from the 5' RACE reads. The table lists some 300,000 distinct CDR3 sequences, 8% to 9.5% of them singletons. This material consisted of PBMCs, taken approximately 47 days after the first yellow fever vaccination. All receptors come from a man younger than 35 who received the YFV17D yellow fever vaccine.

The sample holds a few counts of this clonotype. The rearrangement uses TRBV5-1 and TRBJ2-1; D is undetermined. There are 16 residues in the CDR3. The ends were cut back, 4 bases at V and 2 bases at J, with 16 bases in the middle. CDR1 is SGHRS, CDR2 YFSETQ, per germline. CDR3 bases: TGCGCCAGCAGCCCCAATGACATAGATCCCTACAATGAGCAGTTCTTC. Its translation: CASSPNDIDPYNEQFF.

This clonotype was detected a few times. J is TRBJ1-5 and V is TRBV7-2, with TRBD1 matching over 7 bases. This CDR3 is built from 15 residues. CDR1 is SGHTA, CDR2 FQGNSA, per germline. The V gene end was trimmed by 4 bases and the J gene end by 0 bases; junction bases not matched to a gene: 3. CDR3 sequence (DNA): TGTGCCAGCAGCTCTCAGGGGGGTAGCAATCAGCCCCAGCATTTT. Its translation is CASSSQGGSNQPQHF.

This clonotype was seen only a few times. This sequence joins TRBV11-2 and TRBJ1-5, with 8 bases identical to TRBD1. The CDR3 spans 17 residues. V gave up 2 bases and J gave up 5 bases; unmatched junction bases: 11. CDR1 SGHAT and CDR2 FQNNGV come from the germline V gene. The CDR3 nucleotides read TGTGCCAGCAGCTTAAGGACGGACAGGGAAGGGCATCAGCCCCAGCATTTT. This sequence encodes CASSLRTDREGHQPQHF.

A few counts support this clonotype. The gene calls are TRBV11-1 and TRBJ1-5, with 7 bases lining up with TRBD1. The V segment lost 3 bases and the J segment 3 bases; nucleotides outside the gene matches: 2. Germline V CDR1 and CDR2: SGHAT, FQDESV (reference sequence). The CDR3 runs to 14 residues. CDR3 sequence: CASSLTGNNQPQHF. CDR3 sequence (DNA): TGTGCCAGCAGCTTGACAGGGAACAATCAGCCCCAGCATTTT. The variable domain in full, completed from reference TRBV11-1 and TRBJ1-5, reads EAEVAQSPRYKITEKSQAVAFWCDPISGHATLYWYRQILGQGPELLVQFQDESVVDDSQLPKDRFSAERLKGVDSTLKIQPAELGDSAMYLCASSLTGNNQPQHFGDGTRLSIL.

This clonotype was found a few times. V and J are TRBV29-1 and TRBJ1-2; D remains ambiguous. Germline assignment: CDR1 SQVTM and CDR2 ANQGSEA. The CDR3 runs to 11 residues. V lost 4 bases and J 3 bases, leaving 6 bases between the germline ends. The CDR3 spells CSVAWDYGYTF. The CDR3 nucleotides are TGCAGCGTTGCCTGGGACTATGGCTACACCTTC.

This clonotype was seen a few times. The chain recombines TRBV15 with TRBJ1-1; D gene ambiguous. Trimming cost V 4 bases and J 7 bases, with 10 bases left between them. There are 12 residues in the CDR3. The germline V gene has CDR1 LNHNV and CDR2 YYDKDF (reference sequence). CDR3 nucleotide sequence: TGTGCCACCAGCATTGGGGAGCTTGAAGCTTTCTTT. Translated: CATSIGELEAFF. The full variable domain, completed using reference TRBV15 and TRBJ1-1, is DAMVIQNPRYQVTQFGKPVTLSCSQTLNHNVMYWYQQKSSQAPKLLFHYYDKDFNNEADTPDNFQSRRPNTSFCFLDIRSPGLGDTAMYLCATSIGELEAFFGQGTRLTVV.

Only a few counts were recorded for this clonotype. The chain has TRBV5-1 and TRBJ2-3; 10 bases match TRBD2. Per the germline V gene, CDR1 is SGHRS and CDR2 is YFSETQ. The V gene end was trimmed by 0 bases and the J gene end by 6 bases; junction bases not matched to a gene: 7. This CDR3 region has 16 residues. The CDR3 nucleotides are TGCGCCAGCAGCTTGGAGGCGCTAGCGGGGGCTGATACGCAGTATTTT. Its protein is CASSLEALAGADTQYF. The entire variable domain, with the rest obtained from reference TRBV5-1 and TRBJ2-3, is as follows: KAGVTQTPRYLIKTRGQQVTLSCSPISGHRSVSWYQQTPGQGLQFLFEYFSETQRNKGNFPGRFSGRQFSNSRSEMNVSTLELGDSALYLCASSLEALAGADTQYFGPGTRLTVL.

CDR3 sequence: CASSRVARGAHTGELFF. For the CDR3, the DNA is TGTGCCAGCAGTCGCGTGGCCCGGGGGGCCCACACCGGGGAGCTGTTTTTT. The chain carries TRBV12-3 or TRBV12-4 and TRBJ2-2; possibly TRBD2 for D (7 bases). The ends were cut back, 5 bases at V and 3 bases at J, with 19 bases in the middle. CDR3 length equals 17 residues.

The sample holds a few counts of this clonotype. The chain employs TRBV6-5 and TRBJ1-1; D is perhaps TRBD1 (5 bases). The CDR3 extends over 12 amino acids. The V gene's germline CDR1 is MNHEY and CDR2 SVGAGI. Trimming took 4 bases from V and 14 from J, leaving 17 bases between them. CDR3 sequence reads: CASSSSAGLIFF. The CDR3 DNA sequence: TGTGCCAGCAGTTCCTCAGCAGGGCTTATCTTCTTT.

This clonotype has more than one count but fewer than ten. CDR3 sequence reads: CAISSGTSGYEQYF. DNA for the CDR3: TGTGCCATCAGCAGCGGGACTAGCGGTTACGAGCAGTACTTC. This chain links TRBV10-3 with TRBJ2-7; 11 positions agree with TRBD2. There are 14 residues in the CDR3. The V segment lost 6 bases and the J segment 4 bases; nucleotides outside the gene matches: 5. CDR1 and CDR2 from the germline V gene are ENHRY and SYGVKD.

This sequence joins TRBV5-1 and TRBJ1-3, with TRBD1 as a possible D gene (5 bases). The CDR3 spans 15 residues. V lost 0 bases and J lost 3, with 10 bases in between. Germline lookup yields CDR1 SGHRS and CDR2 YFSETQ. The CDR3 reads CASSLEGLIGNTIYF. The CDR3 nucleotides read TGCGCCAGCAGCTTGGAGGGGCTGATTGGAAACACCATATATTTT.

This clonotype was seen a few times. The V call is TRBV29-1, the J call TRBJ1-2; tentative D call: TRBD1 (5 bases). V gave up 6 bases and J gave up 2 bases, with 13 bases separating them. Germline V gives CDR1 SQVTM, CDR2 ANQGSEA. This CDR3 is built from 13 residues. Here the CDR3 reads CSVAPQENYGYTF. For the CDR3, the DNA is TGCAGCGTAGCACCACAGGAGAACTATGGCTACACCTTC. The whole variable domain, remainder taken from reference TRBV29-1 and TRBJ1-2, is SAVISQKPSRDICQRGTSLTIQCQVDSQVTMMFWYRQQPGQSLTLIATANQGSEATYESGFVIDKFPISRPNLTFSTLTVSNMSPEDSSIYLCSVAPQENYGYTFGSGTRLTVV.

The rearrangement uses TRBV10-3 and TRBJ2-2, with D maybe TRBD2 (6 bases). CDR1 is ENHRY, CDR2 SYGVKD, per germline. The CDR3 spans 16 residues. Trimming pared 1 base from V and 4 bases from J, leaving 13 bases between. CDR3 nucleotide sequence: TGTGCCATCAGTGAGTTTAGCGGACCGTTCACCGGGGAGCTGTTTTTT. Its translation is CAISEFSGPFTGELFF.

The chain is built from TRBV20-1 and TRBJ2-3, with TRBD1 identical over 8 bases. The CDR3 length is 14 residues. Germline V gene data show CDR1 as DFQATT and CDR2 as SNEGSKA (reference sequence). J was trimmed by 3 bases and V by 8 bases; bases with no gene match: 10. The CDR3 reads CSPIWTGRTDTQYF. For the CDR3, the DNA is TGCAGTCCTATCTGGACAGGGCGGACAGATACGCAGTATTTT.

The chain joins TRBV18 to TRBJ2-1; D is unclear. Per germline, CDR1 KGHSH and CDR2 LQKENI. The CDR3 length is 16 residues. Between the trimmed V and J ends, which lost 0 bases and 4 bases, there was a span of 13 bases. The CDR3: CASSPPAGIRYNEQFF. In nucleotides, the CDR3 is TGTGCCAGCTCACCACCTGCAGGTATTAGATACAATGAGCAGTTCTTC.

The chain links TRBV6-5 to TRBJ2-2; tentatively, D is TRBD2 (6 bases). The CDR3 contains 14 residues. Germline CDR1 and CDR2: MNHEY and SVGAGI. Trimming took 2 bases from V and 4 from J, leaving 8 bases between them. The CDR3 reads CASSYAGSTGELFF. CDR3 coding DNA: TGTGCCAGCAGTTACGCGGGGAGCACCGGGGAGCTGTTTTTT.